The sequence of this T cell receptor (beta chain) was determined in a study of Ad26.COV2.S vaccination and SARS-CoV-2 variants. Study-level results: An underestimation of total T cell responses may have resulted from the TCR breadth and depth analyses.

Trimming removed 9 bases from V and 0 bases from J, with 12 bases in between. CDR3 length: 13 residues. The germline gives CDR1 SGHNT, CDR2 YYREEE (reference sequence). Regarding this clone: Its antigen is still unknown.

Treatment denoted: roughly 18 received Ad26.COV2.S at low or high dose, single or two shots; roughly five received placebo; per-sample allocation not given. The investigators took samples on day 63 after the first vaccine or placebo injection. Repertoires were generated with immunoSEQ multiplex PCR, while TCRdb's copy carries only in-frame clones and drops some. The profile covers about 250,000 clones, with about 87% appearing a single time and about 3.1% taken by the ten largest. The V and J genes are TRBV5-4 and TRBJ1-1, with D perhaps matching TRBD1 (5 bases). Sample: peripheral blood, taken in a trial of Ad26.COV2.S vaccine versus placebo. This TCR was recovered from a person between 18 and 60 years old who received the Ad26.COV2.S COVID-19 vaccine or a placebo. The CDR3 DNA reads TGTGCCACAGGGACGGCCATGAACACTGAAGCTTTCTTT. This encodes CATGTAMNTEAFF. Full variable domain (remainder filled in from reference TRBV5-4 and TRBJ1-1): ETGVTQSPTHLIKTRGQQVTLRCSSQSGHNTVSWYQQALGQGPQFIFQYYREEENGRGNFPPRFSGLQFPNYSSELNVNALELDDSALYLCATGTAMNTEAFFGQGTRLTVV.